This is a list of T cell receptor beta chains from one sample in a study of shared clonotypes between healthy human individuals. Here immunoSEQ multiplex PCR was the method, and the copy in TCRdb shows in-frame clones only, minus some. The sample records 550,000 to 600,000 clones, nearly 98% being singletons. Material: naive CD8+ T cells sorted from blood. The receptors derive from a man aged 25-45 years in good health. Each CDR3 is given with its conserved first and last residue. D genes are given only for firm matches.

V gene	J gene	D gene	CDR3 protein
TRBV29-1	TRBJ1-2	NA	CSVEDADTYGYTF
TRBV5-1	TRBJ2-3	TRBD2	CASSFGLARDTQYF
TRBV7-8	TRBJ2-7	NA	CASRRQLTTYEQYF
TRBV27	TRBJ2-7	NA	CASSFSTSYEQYF
TRBV29-1	TRBJ1-2	NA	CSVEVAGRYGYTF
TRBV27	TRBJ2-7	TRBD1	CASTSGTGLYEQYF
TRBV7-8	TRBJ2-7	NA	CASSLSGSYEQYF
TRBV10-2	TRBJ2-3	TRBD2	CASSGLAGGRTDTQYF
TRBV15	TRBJ1-1	NA	CATSRWDTGDTEAFF
TRBV7-8	TRBJ2-5	NA	CASSKAKGLQETQYF
TRBV6-6	TRBJ2-7	TRBD2	CASSYRSLAVSYEQYF
TRBV10-2	TRBJ2-1	NA	CASIGGGLLPGNEQFF
TRBV6-5	TRBJ1-2	NA	CASSYSLGRHNYGYTF
TRBV15	TRBJ1-1	NA	CATSRDATYTEAFF
TRBV13	TRBJ2-1	NA	CASSLRISSYNEQFF
TRBV10-1	TRBJ1-4	NA	CASTWGRVEKLFF
TRBV11-2	TRBJ1-2	TRBD1	CASSLVGTANYGYTF
TRBV27	TRBJ2-1	NA	CASSLGGTYNEQFF
TRBV5-6	TRBJ2-7	NA	CASSLAAAGYEQYF
TRBV4-1	TRBJ2-1	NA	CASSQVAGDNEQFF
TRBV6-5	TRBJ2-7	TRBD1	CASSYTGQGNEQYF
TRBV5-6	TRBJ2-7	NA	CASSLAVSVAYEQYF
TRBV15	TRBJ2-2	TRBD2	CATSRDLLAGADGELFF
TRBV30	TRBJ2-1	TRBD2	CAWVAGAGYNEQFF
TRBV7-9	TRBJ1-5	NA	CASSLEDNQPQHF
TRBV5-1	TRBJ2-7	TRBD2	CASSPGTSGRYSYYEQYF
TRBV2	TRBJ1-2	NA	CASSEATAPNYGYTF
TRBV13	TRBJ2-1	NA	CASSLSDEQFF
TRBV28	TRBJ2-7	NA	CASSRPGESYEQYF
TRBV14	TRBJ2-1	TRBD2	CASSQGVGLAAYNEQFF
TRBV6-4	TRBJ1-2	NA	CASSDPEAPYGYTF
TRBV7-2	TRBJ2-7	NA	CASSQATPQGGTYEQYF
TRBV7-6	TRBJ2-2	NA	CASSLGQQGTLNTGELFF
TRBV27	TRBJ2-1	TRBD1	CASSISDRGRDNEQFF
TRBV29-1	TRBJ2-2	NA	CSVATANTGELFF
TRBV4-1	TRBJ2-2	NA	CASSQALARGELFF
TRBV13	TRBJ1-5	NA	CASSLGGLQPQHF
TRBV11-2	TRBJ2-7	NA	CASSRPGAGSYEQYF
TRBV7-9	TRBJ2-3	TRBD2	CASSSIAGRSTSTDTQYF
TRBV29-1	TRBJ2-3	NA	CSVLSGSTDTQYF
TRBV10-2	TRBJ2-7	TRBD2	CASRLGGLYYEQYF
TRBV19	TRBJ1-5	TRBD1	CASRKYRGGNQPQHF
TRBV29-1	TRBJ2-7	NA	CSVEQDSYEQYF
TRBV2	TRBJ2-7	NA	CASSGRTYEQYF
TRBV5-4	TRBJ2-1	NA	CASSLHMDEQFF
TRBV7-9	TRBJ1-1	NA	CASSLGGLHTEAFF
TRBV5-1	TRBJ2-7	NA	CASSLGTDQGYEQYF
TRBV7-8	TRBJ2-7	NA	CASSSYSDSPGSYEQYF
TRBV29-1	TRBJ2-5	TRBD2	CSVEDPVTSGRAWETQYF
TRBV9	TRBJ2-5	NA	CASSSGVPHQETQYF
TRBV6-1	TRBJ2-1	TRBD2	CASSEGLAAYNEQFF
TRBV18	TRBJ2-2	NA	CASSPPIGVVGELFF
TRBV10-2	TRBJ2-3	TRBD2	CASSGLRGELAVPDTQYF